This T cell receptor beta chain derives from a study of T cells in Graves' hyperthyroidism and ophthalmopathy. Study results and limitations: Blood samples included most of the expanded thyroid clonotypes exceeding 0.001.

In its sample, this clonotype was seen many times. Antigen specificity is unknown. TCR beta CDR3 sequences were amplified from RNA transcripts. TCR CDR3 underwent first-round RT-PCR with the HTBI primer set. TCRdb processed the multiplex PCR reads anew with MiXCR; each CDR3 protein has one entry. Among around 350,000 distinct CDR3 sequences listed, just under 25% were seen once. Those with hyperthyroidism were 18 to 65 years old, newly diagnosed, and ill for under 2 months. The CDR3 covers 13 residues. V was pared by 5 bases and J by 0 bases, with 7 bases between. Per germline, CDR1 LNHDA and CDR2 SQIVND (reference sequence).

The chain employs TRBV19 and TRBJ2-5; tentatively, D is TRBD2 (6 bases). The clonotype was recovered from a man aged 50-60 years with Graves' hyperthyroidism. Sequencing was performed on blood. The CDR3 is CASSRGNQETQYF. CDR3 DNA sequence: TGTGCCAGTAGTCGGGGGAACCAAGAGACCCAGTACTTC.